The sequence of this T cell receptor beta chain was determined in a study of blood T cell repertoires in COVID-19. Clones were read by immunoSEQ multiplex PCR, and TCRdb kept only the in-frame ones, dropping some. Seen here are about 400,000 clones, 88% observed once, and the top ten hold about 2.1%. Germline V gene lookup returns CDR1 GTSNPN and CDR2 SVGIG (reference sequence). Trimming cost V 3 bases and J 0 bases, with 9 bases left between them. This CDR3 is built from 15 residues. This clone was picked up a small number of times. The sequenced sample was PBMCs or T cells enriched from blood (not recorded which). The sequence derives from a middle-aged woman with acute COVID-19. The chain links TRBV30 to TRBJ2-6; D uncertain. The CDR3 is CAWSAGFSGANVLTF. The CDR3 DNA is TGTGCCTGGAGCGCCGGGTTCTCTGGGGCCAACGTCCTGACTTTC.